One T cell receptor beta chain is described in this entry. The CDR3 extends over 16 amino acids. The V end was cut by 4 bases, the J end by 4 bases, with 17 bases between. CDR1 is LGHDT, CDR2 YNNKEL, per germline (reference sequence). The sample originates from a study of blood T cell repertoires in COVID-19. TCRdb's copy holds only in-frame clones and misses some; the assay was immunoSEQ multiplex PCR. The sample lists 200,000 to 250,000 clones, over 65% seen once, with roughly 3.5% in the top ten. Recruitment covered fewer than 25 US areas and drew participants whose ages spanned roughly 18 to 100 years. Cohorts were based on clinical histories the participants reported.

V gene TRBV3-1 (or the pseudogene TRBV3-2) combines with J gene TRBJ1-3; TRBD1 is a possible D gene (5 bases). The clonotype originates from a woman aged 55-69 years who had recovered from COVID-19. What was sequenced was PBMCs or T cells enriched from blood (not recorded which). The CDR3 nucleotides read TGTGCCAGCAGCCCCACGGGGGGATCTTCCGGAAACACCATATATTTT. Protein: CASSPTGGSSGNTIYF.